The clone carrying this TCR beta chain was found a few times. Its cognate antigen is unknown. Together with a sample-barcoded 5' primer, a J-beta primer mix was included in a second PCR lasting roughly 6 to 12 cycles. TCRdb called the 5' RACE reads again in MiXCR, with one record for every CDR3 protein. This sample carries approximately 1,100,000 distinct CDR3 sequences, 35% to 50% of them seen once, and the ten largest clones take approximately 17%. Samples each had at least 5 micrograms of total RNA extracted. These data are taken from a study of blood T cells in healthy people across ages. General study points: Unsorted PBMCs prevented conclusive naive versus antigen-experienced comparison.

The sequence came from a woman in her sixties or seventies in good health. The sample comprised blood.

CDR3 nucleotides: TGTGCCAGCTCAACCGTCGTTGGGACAGAGATCCAAGAGACCCAGTACTTC. This translates into CASSTVVGTEIQETQYF. V gene TRBV18 combines with J gene TRBJ2-5, with 7 nucleotides matching TRBD1. Germline loops: CDR1 KGHSH, CDR2 LQKENI. The CDR3 is 17 amino acids. Losses at the gene ends were 5 bases for V and 1 base for J; bases not matched to a gene: 13.